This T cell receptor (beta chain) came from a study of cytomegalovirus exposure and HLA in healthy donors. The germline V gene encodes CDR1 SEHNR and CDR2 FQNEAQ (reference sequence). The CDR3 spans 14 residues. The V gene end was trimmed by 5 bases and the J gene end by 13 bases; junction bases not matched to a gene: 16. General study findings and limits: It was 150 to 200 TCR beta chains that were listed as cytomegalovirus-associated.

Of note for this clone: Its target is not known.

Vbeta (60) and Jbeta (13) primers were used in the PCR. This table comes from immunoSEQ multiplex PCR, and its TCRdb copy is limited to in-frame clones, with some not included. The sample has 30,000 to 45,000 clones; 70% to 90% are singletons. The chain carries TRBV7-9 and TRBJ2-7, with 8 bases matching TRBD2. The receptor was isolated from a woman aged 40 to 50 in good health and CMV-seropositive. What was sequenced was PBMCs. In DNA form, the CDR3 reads TGTGCCAGCAGCCCCGGGGGGGCTCCAACCCGGACTTACTTC. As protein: CASSPGGAPTRTYF.